Listed below are T cell receptor beta chains from one sample, sequenced in a study of response to subunit inactivated influenza vaccine. MiXCR, run by TCRdb on the RT-PCR reads, gives a single entry per CDR3 protein. In the table there are about 650,000 distinct CDR3 sequences, around 13% of which are singletons. The material was PBMCs from blood, obtained 14 to 15 days before vaccination. These TCRs come from a man aged 50 to 60 who received an inactivated influenza vaccine. Each CDR3 is given with its conserved first and last residue. The D gene is left open where the match is weak. Expanded clones are given a class, and other clones once, few, many or no size at all.

v_call	d_call	j_call	clone_size	cdr3_nt	cdr3_aa
TRBV20-1	NA	TRBJ1-5	few	TGCAGTGCAGAGGATGGGGGCTGGAGTCAGCCCCAGCATTTT	CSAEDGGWSQPQHF
TRBV18	NA	TRBJ2-1	NA	TGTGCCAGCTCGCTCTTCCGGGACTCGAATGAGCAGTTCTTC	CASSLFRDSNEQFF
TRBV29-1	TRBD2	TRBJ2-3	many	TGCAGTGTTCGGCTAGCGGGCACAGATACGCAGTATTTT	CSVRLAGTDTQYF
TRBV6-1	NA	TRBJ2-2	NA	TGTGCCAGCAGAACAGGAGGGGGGAACACCGGGGAGCTGTTTTTT	CASRTGGGNTGELFF
TRBV5-1	TRBD1	TRBJ1-2	few	TGCGCCAGCAGCCCCTACCATGGACAGGCCGCTAACTATGGCTACACCTTC	CASSPYHGQAANYGYTF
TRBV5-1	NA	TRBJ2-2	few	TGCGCCAGCAGCTTTTCAGGGACGAACACCGGGGAGCTGTTTTTT	CASSFSGTNTGELFF
TRBV20-1	NA	TRBJ1-4	NA	TGCAGTGCCCGGTCAGGGGTCGATGAAAAACTGTTTTTT	CSARSGVDEKLFF
TRBV6-1	NA	TRBJ1-1	few	TGTGCCAGCAGTGAGGACAAAACTTTCTTT	CASSEDKTFF
TRBV10-3	TRBD1	TRBJ1-5	NA	TGTGCCATCAGTGGGGGGACAGACAATCAGCCCCAGCATTTT	CAISGGTDNQPQHF
TRBV7-2	NA	TRBJ1-1	NA	TGTGCCAGCTTTTGGTGGAGGGCGAACACTGAAGCTTTCTTT	CASFWWRANTEAFF
TRBV4-1	NA	TRBJ2-3	many	TGCGCCAGCAGGTCGGGACTGACAGATACGCAGTATTTT	CASRSGLTDTQYF
TRBV11-2	TRBD1	TRBJ2-5	few	TGTGCCAGCAGCTTAAGGAGCGTGGGGACAGGGGGTGGTAAGACCCAGTACTTC	CASSLRSVGTGGGKTQYF
TRBV12-3/TRBV12-4	NA	TRBJ1-2	NA	TGTGCCAGCAGTCATACCTTGGGCCGTGGCTACACCTTC	CASSHTLGRGYTF
TRBV12-3/TRBV12-4	NA	TRBJ1-1	NA	TGTGCCAGCAGTTTCGCGGGGAGGGCCACTGAAGCTTTCTTT	CASSFAGRATEAFF
TRBV30	NA	TRBJ1-3	NA	TGTGCCTGGCAAAGATTCTCTGGAAACACCATATATTTT	CAWQRFSGNTIYF
TRBV6-2/TRBV6-3	NA	TRBJ2-5	NA	TGTGCCAGCACCCCTCGGCCCCGGGCGCTTGGGGAGACCCAGTACTTC	CASTPRPRALGETQYF
TRBV5-1	TRBD1	TRBJ2-3	NA	TGCGCCAGCAGCTTGGGGGACAGGGAAGGCGCAGATACGCAGTATTTT	CASSLGDREGADTQYF
TRBV20-1	NA	TRBJ1-2	few	TGCAGTGCTTCACCCGGACAGAGAAGCTATGGCTACACCTTC	CSASPGQRSYGYTF
TRBV7-2	TRBD2	TRBJ2-5	many	TGTGCCAGCAGCTTAGTTGCGGGGGATGAGACCCAGTACTTC	CASSLVAGDETQYF
TRBV20-1	TRBD2	TRBJ2-5	NA	TGCAGTGCTAGGAAGGTAGCGGGAGTGTGGGAGACCCAGTACTTC	CSARKVAGVWETQYF
TRBV9	TRBD2	TRBJ2-5	NA	TGTGCCAGCAGCGCCGGTGGTGGGAGGGTAGAGACCCAGTACTTC	CASSAGGGRVETQYF